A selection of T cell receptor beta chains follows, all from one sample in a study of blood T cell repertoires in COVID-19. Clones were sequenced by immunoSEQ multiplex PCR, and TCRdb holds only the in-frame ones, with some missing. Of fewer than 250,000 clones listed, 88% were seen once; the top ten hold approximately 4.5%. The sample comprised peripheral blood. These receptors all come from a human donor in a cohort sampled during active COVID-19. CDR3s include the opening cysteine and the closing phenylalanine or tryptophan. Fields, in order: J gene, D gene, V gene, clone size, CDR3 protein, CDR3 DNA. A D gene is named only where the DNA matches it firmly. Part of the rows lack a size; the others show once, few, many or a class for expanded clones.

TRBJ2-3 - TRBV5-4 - CASRGGVVTGDTQYF TGTGCCAGCAGGGGGGGTGTTGTCACCGGTGATACGCAGTATTTT
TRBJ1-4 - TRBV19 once CASILVLNEKLFF TGTGCCAGTATTTTAGTCCTTAATGAAAAACTGTTTTTT
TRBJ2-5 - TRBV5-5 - CASSLGSGGRETQYF TGTGCCAGCAGCTTGGGTTCAGGGGGGCGGGAGACCCAGTACTTC
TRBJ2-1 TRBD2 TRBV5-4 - CASSLNSGRDNNEQFF TGTGCCAGCAGCTTGAATAGCGGGAGGGATAACAATGAGCAGTTCTTC
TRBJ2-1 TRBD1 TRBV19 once CASSPGTGDNNEQFF TGTGCCAGTAGTCCAGGGACAGGGGATAACAATGAGCAGTTCTTC
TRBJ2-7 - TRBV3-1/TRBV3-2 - CASSQDRLKAYEQYF TGTGCCAGCAGCCAAGATCGCCTAAAAGCTTACGAGCAGTACTTC
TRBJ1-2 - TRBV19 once CASSLVAGNDYGYTF TGTGCCAGTAGTTTGGTGGCAGGAAACGACTATGGCTACACCTTC
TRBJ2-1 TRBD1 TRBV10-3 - CAISEKWVSGQVNEQFF TGTGCCATCAGTGAGAAGTGGGTGTCAGGACAGGTCAATGAGCAGTTCTTC
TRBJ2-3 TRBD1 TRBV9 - CASSAGTASTDTQYF TGTGCCAGCAGCGCCGGGACAGCTAGCACAGATACGCAGTATTTT
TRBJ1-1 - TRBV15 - CATSRVAARVKNTEAFF TGTGCCACCAGCAGAGTCGCCGCACGGGTAAAGAACACTGAAGCTTTCTTT
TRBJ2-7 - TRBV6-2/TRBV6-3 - CASSYSFRGPYSYEQYF TGTGCCAGCAGTTACTCCTTCAGGGGACCTTACTCCTACGAGCAGTACTTC
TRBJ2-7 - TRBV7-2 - CASSVQGNLYEQYF TGTGCCAGCAGCGTACAGGGAAACCTCTACGAGCAGTACTTC
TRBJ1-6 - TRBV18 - CASSPAAVRMAPLHF TGTGCCAGCTCACCGGCCGCGGTCCGAATGGCACCCCTCCACTTT
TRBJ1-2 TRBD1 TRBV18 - CASSPKGQAGYGYTF TGTGCCAGCTCACCGAAAGGACAGGCCGGCTATGGCTACACCTTC
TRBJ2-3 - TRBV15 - CATSRVRGIITDTQYF TGTGCCACCAGCAGAGTCCGCGGGATAATCACAGATACGCAGTATTTT
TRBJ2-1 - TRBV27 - CASSRGPVYNEQFF TGTGCCAGCTCGCGTGGGCCGGTTTACAATGAGCAGTTCTTC
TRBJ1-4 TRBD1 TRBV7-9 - CASSGAGTGTEKLFF TGTGCCAGCAGCGGAGCCGGGACAGGGACTGAAAAACTGTTTTTT
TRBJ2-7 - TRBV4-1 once CASSQDRSSGLEQYF TGCGCCAGCAGCCAGGACAGATCATCCGGACTGGAGCAGTACTTC
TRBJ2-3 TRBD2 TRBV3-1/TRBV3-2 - CASSQRGVYTDTQYF TGTGCCAGCAGCCAGCGGGGGGTTTACACAGATACGCAGTATTTT
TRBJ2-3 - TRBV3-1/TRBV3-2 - CASSQARGGTDTQYF TGTGCCAGCAGCCAAGCGCGCGGCGGAACAGATACGCAGTATTTT
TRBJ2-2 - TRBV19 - CASSKTGSGELFF TGTGCCAGTAGTAAGACAGGATCCGGGGAGCTGTTTTTT
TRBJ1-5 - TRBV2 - CASAGGYNQPQHF TGTGCCAGCGCGGGGGGTTACAATCAGCCCCAGCATTTT
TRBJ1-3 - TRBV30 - CAWSVQGSGNTIYF TGTGCCTGGAGTGTGCAGGGATCTGGAAACACCATATATTTT
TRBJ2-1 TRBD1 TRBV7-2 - CASSSGQINEQFF TGTGCCAGCAGCTCGGGACAGATCAATGAGCAGTTCTTC
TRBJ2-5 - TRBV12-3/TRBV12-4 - CASSLGGEETQYF TGTGCCAGCAGTTTAGGCGGGGAAGAGACCCAGTACTTC
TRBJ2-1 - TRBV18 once CASSPDSTYNEQFF TGTGCCAGCTCACCGGACAGTACCTACAATGAGCAGTTCTTC
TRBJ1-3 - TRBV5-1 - CASSLGGEASGNTIYF TGCGCCAGCAGCTTGGGAGGGGAGGCCTCTGGAAACACCATATATTTT
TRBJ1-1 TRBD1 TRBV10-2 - CASGRQGMNTEAFF TGCGCCAGCGGTAGACAGGGGATGAACACTGAAGCTTTCTTT
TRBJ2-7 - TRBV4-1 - CASSQPETGKNEQYF TGCGCCAGCAGCCAACCCGAGACGGGAAAGAACGAGCAGTACTTC
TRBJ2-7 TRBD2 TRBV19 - CASSPYRPAGGPYSYEQYF TGTGCCAGTAGTCCCTACCGACCAGCGGGAGGGCCTTACTCCTACGAGCAGTACTTC
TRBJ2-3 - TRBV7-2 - CASTFADTQYF TGTGCCAGCACCTTCGCAGATACGCAGTATTTT
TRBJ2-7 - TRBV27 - CASRRLVQGSHEQYF TGTGCCAGCAGACGTCTAGTACAGGGCTCCCACGAGCAGTACTTC
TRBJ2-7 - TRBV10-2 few CASSSSGGGGEQYF TGCGCCAGCAGTTCCTCTGGAGGGGGAGGGGAGCAGTACTTC
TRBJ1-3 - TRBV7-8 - CASSLGYQGNTIYF TGTGCCAGCAGCTTAGGATACCAGGGAAACACCATATATTTT
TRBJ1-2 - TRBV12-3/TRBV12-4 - CASSLEKSYGYTF TGTGCCAGCAGTTTAGAAAAGAGCTATGGCTACACCTTC
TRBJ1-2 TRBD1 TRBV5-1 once CASSPTGSNYGYTF TGCGCCAGCAGTCCGACAGGGTCTAACTATGGCTACACCTTC
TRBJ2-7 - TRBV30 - CAWIGQYEQYF TGTGCCTGGATTGGACAGTACGAGCAGTACTTC